Listed below are T cell receptor beta chains from one sample, sequenced in a study of regulatory T cells in long-lasting Graves disease. TCRdb itself ran the multiplex PCR reads through MiXCR, one entry per CDR3 protein. The table has 420,000 or so distinct CDR3 sequences, about 25% seen once; the top ten hold roughly 26%. Sequenced here: peripheral blood mononuclear cells (PBMCs), sampled when the disease was refractory, from a patient treated with antithyroid drugs. Every receptor here comes from a female donor with Graves disease. Each CDR3 is given with its conserved first and last residue. The D gene is left open where the match is weak. Clone size is shown for a subset of rows, as once, few, many or a class of expanded clone.

abundance	v_gene	j_gene	d_gene	CDR3nt	CDR3aa
many	TRBV29-1	TRBJ1-2	NA	TGCAGCGTTGATGAGGGGTTTGGCTACACCTTC	CSVDEGFGYTF
NA	TRBV5-1	TRBJ2-7	NA	TGCGCCAGCAGACGGGCCGCCGCGGGTCCCAACGAGCAGTACTTC	CASRRAAAGPNEQYF
NA	TRBV20-1	TRBJ2-5	NA	TGCAGTGCTAGATACGGGGAGGTTGAGACCCAGTACTTC	CSARYGEVETQYF
many	TRBV7-2	TRBJ1-6	NA	TGTGCCAGCAGCTCGAGGAGGGTAGGGAATTCACCCCTCCACTTT	CASSSRRVGNSPLHF
once	TRBV6-2/TRBV6-3	TRBJ2-4	TRBD1	TGTGCCAGCAGTTCCCAACAGGGGGTCAAAAACATTCAGTACTTC	CASSSQQGVKNIQYF
once	TRBV10-3	TRBJ2-5	NA	TGTGCCATCAGCCCAGGGGGGGAGACCCAGTACTTC	CAISPGGETQYF
NA	TRBV29-1	TRBJ1-1	TRBD1	TGCAGCGCGCACGGACAGGGTCCCACTGAAGCTTTCTTT	CSAHGQGPTEAFF
NA	TRBV7-2	TRBJ2-7	NA	TGTGCCAGCAGCCAAAGCCGGGGGCCCTACGAGCAGTACTTC	CASSQSRGPYEQYF
NA	TRBV5-1	TRBJ1-3	NA	TGCGCCAGCAGCTTGACTTACGGGGCTGGAAACACCATATATTTT	CASSLTYGAGNTIYF
many	TRBV27	TRBJ2-7	TRBD2	TGTGCCAGCCGGACTAGCGGGAGACCCGAGCAGTACTTC	CASRTSGRPEQYF
few	TRBV25-1	TRBJ1-6	NA	TGTGCCAGCAGTGACTCTCAGTATAATTCACCCCTCCACTTT	CASSDSQYNSPLHF